This entry lists 17 T cell receptor beta chains sequenced from one sample in a study of T-cell memory formation after mild COVID-19. TCRdb used MiXCR to reprocess the 5' RACE reads, holding one entry per CDR3 protein. The sample holds 550,000 to 700,000 distinct CDR3 sequences, 18% seen once. Input material: PBMCs or a T cell subset sorted from them (not recorded which). These receptors came from an adult woman who had mild COVID-19 (a few samples of this study predate the infection). Cell type and time point are not known.

Only a few counts were recorded for this clonotype. The chain links TRBV9 to TRBJ2-7; D is perhaps TRBD1 (6 bases). CDR3 length: 12 residues. CDR1 is SGDLS, CDR2 YYNGEE, per germline. Trimming cost V 3 bases and J 6 bases, with 10 bases left between them. CDR3 sequence reads: CASSAGTTEQYF. The CDR3 coding sequence is TGTGCCAGCAGCGCCGGGACAACCGAGCAGTACTTC.

The V call is TRBV4-3, the J call TRBJ2-5; possible D gene TRBD2, 5 bases. Germline CDR1 is LGHNA and CDR2 is YSLEER. This CDR3 contains 13 residues. V lost 3 bases, J lost 5 bases, and 10 bases lay in between. CDR3 residues: CASSQSRGETQYF. The CDR3 DNA sequence: TGCGCCAGCAGCCAGTCTAGAGGGGAGACCCAGTACTTC.

The chain joins TRBV5-1 to TRBJ2-3; TRBD1 might be the D (5 bases). CDR1 is SGHRS, CDR2 YFSETQ, per germline. V lost 7 bases, J lost 2 bases, and 14 bases lay in between. CDR3 size: 14 residues. DNA of the CDR3: TGCGCCAGCTCCCGACAGTCGTCCACAGATACGCAGTATTTT. Amino acid sequence: CASSRQSSTDTQYF.

This clonotype appeared a few times. The chain has TRBV4-1 and TRBJ2-3; 7 nucleotides align to TRBD2. The CDR3 runs 14 residues. Germline V gene data show CDR1 as MGHRA and CDR2 as YSYEKL. The V gene end was trimmed by 4 bases and the J gene end by 1 base; junction bases not matched to a gene: 2. CDR3 protein: CASSRAGGTDTQYF. CDR3 in DNA: TGCGCCAGCAGCCGCGCGGGGGGCACAGATACGCAGTATTTT.

The CDR3 coding sequence is TGTGCCAGCAGCCTAAAAATCGACAGTAATGAGCAGTTCTTC. This sequence encodes CASSLKIDSNEQFF. The chain has TRBV14 and TRBJ2-1, with D perhaps TRBD1 (5 bases). Trimming stripped 4 bases from V and 7 bases from J, with 14 bases between. CDR1 SGHDN and CDR2 FVKESK come from the germline V gene. The CDR3 covers 14 residues. The complete variable domain, with remaining parts taken from reference TRBV14 and TRBJ2-1, reads EAGVTQFPSHSVIEKGQTVTLRCDPISGHDNLYWYRRVMGKEIKFLLHFVKESKQDESGMPNNRFLAERTGGTYSTLKVQPAELEDSGVYFCASSLKIDSNEQFFGPGTRLTVL.

This clonotype was found many times. The chain recombines TRBV24-1 with TRBJ2-6, with 14 bases lining up with TRBD2. The CDR3 length is 20 residues. CDR1 is KGHDR and CDR2 is SFDVKD in the germline V gene. Germline trimming cut 4 bases from V and 1 base from J; bases unmatched to any gene: 8. CDR3 in amino acids: CATSDRGTSGRRSGANVLTF. The CDR3 nucleotides are TGTGCCACCAGTGACCGGGGGACTAGCGGGAGAAGGTCTGGGGCCAACGTCCTGACTTTC.

This clonotype has only one observation. The V and J genes are TRBV6-5 and TRBJ2-3; D possibly matches TRBD1 or TRBD2 (5 bases each). Germline lookup yields CDR1 MNHEY and CDR2 SVGAGI. The CDR3 contains 17 residues. The V end was cut by 2 bases, the J end by 4 bases, with 19 bases between. The CDR3 loop reads CASSYLYTGRAPDTQYF. CDR3 in DNA: TGTGCCAGCAGTTACCTTTACACGGGGCGGGCCCCAGATACGCAGTATTTT.

This chain links TRBV5-1 with TRBJ1-1; the match to TRBD1 covers 8 bases. This CDR3 contains 15 residues. Germline V gives CDR1 SGHRS, CDR2 YFSETQ. Trimming removed 4 bases from V and 4 bases from J; junction bases left unmatched: 9. The DNA for the CDR3 is TGCGCCAGCAGCCAGGGACAGGTGCTTGGCACTGAAGCTTTCTTT. This gives the protein CASSQGQVLGTEAFF.

The rearrangement links TRBV7-9 to TRBJ2-5; no firm D call. The CDR3 is 17 residues long. Germline CDR1 reads SEHNR; CDR2 reads FQNEAQ (reference sequence). Trimming left V 3 bases short and J 4 bases short, with 21 bases between. The CDR3, as DNA: TGTGCCAGCAGCTTCGGTGATTATGGGGTGATGAGAGAGACCCAGTACTTC. It specifies CASSFGDYGVMRETQYF. The full variable domain, its missing parts supplied by reference TRBV7-9 and TRBJ2-5, is DTGVSQNPRHKITKRGQNVTFRCDPISEHNRLYWYRQTLGQGPEFLTYFQNEAQLEKSRLLSDRFSAERPKGSFSTLEIQRTEQGDSAMYLCASSFGDYGVMRETQYFGPGTRLLVL.

Only a few counts were recorded for this clonotype. The J gene is TRBJ1-4, the V gene TRBV5-1; D ambiguous. There are 15 residues in the CDR3. V lost 3 bases to trimming and J lost 0 bases, with 9 bases between them. The germline gives CDR1 SGHRS, CDR2 YFSETQ. CDR3 loop: CASSSDATTNEKLFF. The CDR3 coding sequence is TGCGCCAGCAGCTCGGACGCCACAACTAATGAAAAACTGTTTTTT. Together with reference TRBV5-1 and TRBJ1-4, the CDR3 gives the full variable domain: KAGVTQTPRYLIKTRGQQVTLSCSPISGHRSVSWYQQTPGQGLQFLFEYFSETQRNKGNFPGRFSGRQFSNSRSEMNVSTLELGDSALYLCASSSDATTNEKLFFGSGTQLSVL.

This clonotype was seen ten or more times. The CDR3 protein is CASSFGQDGYTF. In DNA form, the CDR3 reads TGTGCCAGCAGCTTCGGGCAGGATGGCTACACCTTC. V gene TRBV5-4 combines with J gene TRBJ1-2; D remains unclear. The CDR3 sequence is 12 residues long. CDR1 is SGHNT and CDR2 is YYREEE in the germline V gene (reference sequence). V dropped 2 bases and J dropped 6 bases, with 8 bases sitting between them.

The chain joins TRBV15 to TRBJ2-3; TRBD2 agrees at 9 bases. After removal of 1 base from V and 1 base from J, the junction contained 9 bases not matched to a gene. Germline CDR1 is LNHNV and CDR2 is YYDKDF (reference sequence). The CDR3 sequence is 18 residues long. Here the CDR3 reads CATSRGVAGDTGTDTQYF. The CDR3, as DNA: TGTGCCACCAGCAGAGGGGTAGCGGGAGACACCGGCACAGATACGCAGTATTTT.

The chain links TRBV19 to TRBJ2-7; 12 nucleotides match TRBD2. This CDR3 is built from 14 residues. From germline, CDR1 is LNHDA and CDR2 SQIVND (reference sequence). Unmatched junction bases numbered 4, after V lost 8 bases and J lost 2 bases. CDR3 protein: CASGLAGGPYEQYF. The CDR3 DNA reads as TGTGCCAGTGGGCTAGCGGGAGGGCCCTACGAGCAGTACTTC.

The V and J genes are TRBV21-1 and TRBJ2-4; TRBD1, as called in the table, went unchecked against the DNA. TRBV21-1 is assigned pseudogene status. This CDR3 spans 13 amino acids. The CDR3, as DNA: TGTGCCCCCCGAGGCCAGGGGGGGCCGATTCAGTACTTC. Protein sequence: CAPRGQGGPIQYF.

This sequence joins TRBV5-5 and TRBJ2-3; 9 bases map to TRBD2. Trimming cost V 3 bases and J 2 bases; bases outside gene matches: 7. This CDR3 is built from 16 residues. CDR1 is SGHKS and CDR2 is YYEKEE in the germline V gene (reference sequence). CDR3 coding DNA: TGTGCCAGCAGCTCCTTACTAGCGGGCCTCACAGATACGCAGTATTTT. This gives the protein CASSSLLAGLTDTQYF.

V and J are TRBV5-1 and TRBJ1-6; 8 nucleotides agree with TRBD1. Per germline, CDR1 SGHRS and CDR2 YFSETQ. V shed 0 bases and J 10 bases; nucleotides not matched to a gene: 12. The CDR3 totals 17 residues. The CDR3 DNA sequence: TGCGCCAGCAGCTTGGGGACAGGGTGGCGTGCGGAATCACCCCTCCACTTT. As protein: CASSLGTGWRAESPLHF.

There are a few counts of this clonotype. The chain employs TRBV5-1 and TRBJ2-5, with 11 bases that match TRBD2. The CDR3 sequence is 17 residues long. After removal of 0 bases from V and 1 base from J, the junction contained 5 bases not matched to a gene. Germline lookup yields CDR1 SGHRS and CDR2 YFSETQ. CDR3 nucleotides: TGCGCCAGCAGCTTGGCCCACCTAGCGGGGGGCCAAGAGACCCAGTACTTC. Protein product: CASSLAHLAGGQETQYF. Full variable domain (remainder filled in from reference TRBV5-1 and TRBJ2-5): KAGVTQTPRYLIKTRGQQVTLSCSPISGHRSVSWYQQTPGQGLQFLFEYFSETQRNKGNFPGRFSGRQFSNSRSEMNVSTLELGDSALYLCASSLAHLAGGQETQYFGPGTRLLVL.